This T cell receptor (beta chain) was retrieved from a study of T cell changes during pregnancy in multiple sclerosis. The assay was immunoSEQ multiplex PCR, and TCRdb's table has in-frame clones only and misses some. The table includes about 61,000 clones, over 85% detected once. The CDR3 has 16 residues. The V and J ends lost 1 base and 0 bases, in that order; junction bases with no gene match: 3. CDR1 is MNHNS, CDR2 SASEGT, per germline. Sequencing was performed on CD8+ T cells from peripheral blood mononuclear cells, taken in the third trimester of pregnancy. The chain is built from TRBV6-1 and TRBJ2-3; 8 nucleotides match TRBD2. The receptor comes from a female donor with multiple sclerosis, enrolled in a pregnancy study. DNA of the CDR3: TGTGCCAGCAGTGAAGGGAGCGGGGGAAGCACAGATACGCAGTATTTT. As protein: CASSEGSGGSTDTQYF.